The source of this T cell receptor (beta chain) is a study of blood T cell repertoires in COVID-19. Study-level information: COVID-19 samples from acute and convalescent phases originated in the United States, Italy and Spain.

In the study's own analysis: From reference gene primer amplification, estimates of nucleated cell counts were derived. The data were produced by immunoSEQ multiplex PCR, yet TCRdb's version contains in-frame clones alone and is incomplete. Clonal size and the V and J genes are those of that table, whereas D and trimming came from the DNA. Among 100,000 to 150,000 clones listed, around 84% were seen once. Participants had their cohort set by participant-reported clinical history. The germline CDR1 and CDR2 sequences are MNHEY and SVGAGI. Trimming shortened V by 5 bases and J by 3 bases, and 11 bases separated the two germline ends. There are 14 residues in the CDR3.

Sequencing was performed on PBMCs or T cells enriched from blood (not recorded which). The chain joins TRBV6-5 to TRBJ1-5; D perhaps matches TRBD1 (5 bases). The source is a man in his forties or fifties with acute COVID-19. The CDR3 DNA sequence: TGTGCCAGCAGTCGGGGGGTAGACAATCAGCCCCAGCATTTT. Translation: CASSRGVDNQPQHF.